The sequence of this T cell receptor (beta chain) was determined in a study of blood T cell repertoires in COVID-19. Clones were sequenced by immunoSEQ multiplex PCR, and TCRdb holds only the in-frame ones, with some missing. The sample records approximately 250,000 clones, more than 65% being singletons. The CDR3 is 15 residues long. The junction had 4 bases not matched to a gene; V was cut back by 4 bases and J by 0 bases. Germline V lookup: CDR1 LNHDA, CDR2 SQIVND (reference sequence). The chain couples TRBV19 to TRBJ2-3; TRBD2 agrees at 7 bases. Sequencing was carried out using peripheral blood. This TCR was recovered from a woman between 40 and 55 years old who had recovered from COVID-19. CDR3 bases: TGTGCCAGTAGTAACCTAGCGGTTAGCACAGATACGCAGTATTTT. It translates to CASSNLAVSTDTQYF.